The clone carrying this TCR beta chain was observed at least ten times. Its antigen is currently unknown. J was trimmed by 3 bases and V by 2 bases; bases with no gene match: 5. Germline V gene lookup returns CDR1 MGHDK and CDR2 SYGVNS. The CDR3 spans 16 residues. Construction of TCR beta libraries was performed using quantitative 5'-RACE with molecular barcodes. TCRdb reprocessed the 5' RACE reads via MiXCR and lists one record per CDR3 protein. Of about 510,000 distinct CDR3 sequences in the sample, approximately 5.3% are singletons; the top ten hold approximately 4%. The sample belongs to a study of CD8 T cells in ankylosing spondylitis. Study findings and constraints: It appeared that ankylosing spondylitis blood was characterized by a TCR beta motif of roughly 8 highly homologous variants. The clones that were linked to disease were reported to be significantly enriched in matched synovial fluid samples from ankylosing spondylitis patients.

Sequenced input: blood, either unsorted or a sorted T cell fraction (not recorded which). The rearrangement joins TRBV25-1 to TRBJ1-5, with 9 bases fitting TRBD1. This TCR came from a male donor with ankylosing spondylitis. The CDR3 sequence: CASSEAGTGINQPQHF. The CDR3 DNA follows: TGTGCCAGCAGTGAAGCCGGGACAGGGATCAATCAGCCCCAGCATTTT.